The 17 T cell receptor beta chains given below trace back to one sample, sequenced in a study of low-dose radiotherapy and immunotherapy resistance in tumors. TRAV and TRBV primers primed cDNA for both TCRalpha and TCRbeta. The TCRs were subjected to amplification over approximately 20 PCR cycles employing a constant-region primer in conjunction with a V-primer adapter. TCRdb called the reads again in MiXCR, with one record for every CDR3 protein. The sample has 80,000 or so distinct CDR3 sequences, around a sixth seen once; the top ten hold 1.4% to 1.5%. Time point denoted: after trial treatment. Treatment described: LDRT plus nivolumab, ipilimumab, low-dose cyclophosphamide and aspirin (RACIN trial). Specimen: PBMCs, collected after low-dose radiotherapy plus immunotherapy. These receptors were obtained from a male donor with prostate cancer.

The sample holds many counts of this clonotype. V gene TRBV20-1 combines with J gene TRBJ2-3, with 8 bases that match TRBD1. With V trimmed by 5 bases and J by 7 bases, 8 bases remained unmatched. The CDR3 extends over 13 amino acids. Germline V CDR1 and CDR2: DFQATT, SNEGSKA (reference sequence). The DNA for the CDR3 is TGCAGTGCTCCGTGGACAGGGACGAATACGCAGTATTTT. Protein: CSAPWTGTNTQYF.

This clonotype was found many times. V usage is TRBV11-1 and J usage is TRBJ2-7; D unclear. Germline-derived CDR1 and CDR2 are SGHAT and FQDESV (reference sequence). With 4 bases removed from V and 3 bases from J, the gap between germline ends came to 7 bases. The CDR3 spans 12 residues. The CDR3 here is CASSSQYYEQYF. CDR3 sequence (DNA): TGTGCCAGCAGCTCCCAGTACTACGAGCAGTACTTC.

This clonotype has at least ten counts. This chain links TRBV24-1 with TRBJ2-3, with 7 nucleotides matching TRBD2. V was pared by 0 bases and J by 1 base, with 9 bases of the junction left unmatched. The CDR3 loop spans 18 amino acids. The germline V gene encodes CDR1 KGHDR and CDR2 SFDVKD. CDR3 loop: CATSDLGAGAAGTDTQYF. The DNA of the CDR3 is TGTGCCACCAGTGATTTGGGCGCGGGAGCGGCAGGCACAGATACGCAGTATTTT.

There are many counts of this clonotype. The chain is built from TRBV28 and TRBJ2-7, with 8 positions matching TRBD1. The CDR3 sequence is 15 residues long. V lost 3 bases, J lost 5 bases, and 9 bases stayed unmatched. Germline lookup yields CDR1 MDHEN and CDR2 SYDVKM. CDR3 residues: CASSLAGQGGHEQYF. CDR3 bases: TGTGCCAGCAGTTTGGCCGGACAGGGCGGTCACGAGCAGTACTTC.

There are many counts of this clonotype. The chain couples TRBV7-9 to TRBJ2-2; a possible D gene is TRBD2 (6 bases). V was clipped by 6 bases and J by 1 base, with 12 bases between them. The CDR3 spans 15 residues. Germline values: CDR1 SEHNR, CDR2 FQNEAQ (reference sequence). CDR3 sequence reads: CASRPGLLNTGELFF. The CDR3 coding sequence is TGTGCCAGCAGGCCGGGACTGCTGAACACCGGGGAGCTGTTTTTT.

As regards this clonotype: This likely traces to a read error, being one base from a far larger clone. J is TRBJ2-5 and V is TRBV2; 8 positions match TRBD1. The germline gives CDR1 SNHLY, CDR2 FYNNEI. The CDR3 is 14 residues long. V dropped 6 bases and J dropped 4; count of bases not matched to a gene: 7. The CDR3 region is CASSSLGQGETQYF. The CDR3 coding sequence is TGTGCCAGCAGCAGCCTCGGACAGGGAGAGACCCAGTACTTC. The whole variable domain, remainder taken from reference TRBV2 and TRBJ2-5, is EPEVTQTPSHQVTQMGQEVILRCVPISNHLYFYWYRQILGQKVEFLVSFYNNEISEKSEIFDDQFSVERPDGSNFTLKIRSTKLEDSAMYFCASSSLGQGETQYFGPGTRLLVL.

This clonotype was observed at least ten times. This rearrangement joins TRBV30 to TRBJ1-2, with D perhaps matching TRBD1 (6 bases). Trimming pared 7 bases from V and 6 bases from J, leaving 15 bases between. The germline V gene encodes CDR1 GTSNPN and CDR2 SVGIG (reference sequence). The CDR3 has 12 amino acids. The CDR3 region is CASIRGIDGYTF. As DNA, the CDR3 is TGTGCCTCGATAAGGGGGATAGATGGCTACACCTTC.

This clonotype has a count of ten or more. The rearrangement joins TRBV28 to TRBJ2-7; the match to TRBD1 covers 9 bases. CDR3 length equals 14 residues. V was pared by 6 bases and J by 4 bases, with 7 bases of the junction left unmatched. Per germline, CDR1 MDHEN and CDR2 SYDVKM. CDR3 sequence reads: CASRTGTGRYEQYF. The CDR3 DNA follows: TGTGCCAGCAGAACCGGGACAGGGCGATACGAGCAGTACTTC.

This clonotype was observed many times. The chain has TRBV7-2 and TRBJ2-3; tentative D call: TRBD1 (6 bases). The CDR3 covers 13 residues. Germline V gene sequence: CDR1 SGHTA, CDR2 FQGNSA. The V gene lost 8 bases and the J gene lost 0 bases, with 9 bases spanning the gap. CDR3 in amino acids: CASGTPSTDTQYF. The CDR3 bases are TGTGCCAGCGGGACACCTAGCACAGATACGCAGTATTTT.

This clonotype has a count of ten or more. The CDR3 region is CASSLRLAGEETQYF. CDR3 DNA: TGCGCCAGCAGCTTGAGACTAGCGGGAGAAGAGACCCAGTACTTC. This sequence joins TRBV5-1 and TRBJ2-5, with TRBD2 matching 12 bases. Germline values: CDR1 SGHRS, CDR2 YFSETQ. This CDR3 has 15 residues. Trimming removed 1 base from V and 3 bases from J; junction bases left unmatched: 1.

This clonotype has at least ten counts. The chain joins TRBV7-2 to TRBJ2-7, with 9 bases aligning to TRBD1. CDR1 and CDR2 (germline): SGHTA, FQGNSA. V trimming: 5 bases; J trimming: 6 bases; junction bases outside the gene matches: 14. This CDR3 spans 16 amino acids. The CDR3 coding sequence is TGTGCCAGCAGCCTCGGCGGCGGGACAGGGTTTAGCGAGCAGTACTTC. It specifies CASSLGGGTGFSEQYF. The variable domain in full, with the rest retrieved from reference TRBV7-2 and TRBJ2-7, is GAGVSQSPSNKVTEKGKDVELRCDPISGHTALYWYRQSLGQGLEFLIYFQGNSAPDKSGLPSDRFSAERTGGSVSTLTIQRTQQEDSAVYLCASSLGGGTGFSEQYFGPGTRLTVT.

The V call is TRBV29-1, the J call TRBJ1-2; D uncertain. Trimming pared 4 bases from V and 2 bases from J, leaving 8 bases between. Germline values: CDR1 SQVTM, CDR2 ANQGSEA. This CDR3 comprises 12 residues. CDR3 residues: CSVGVLNYGYTF. In DNA, the CDR3 is TGCAGCGTTGGTGTCCTCAACTATGGCTACACCTTC.

This clonotype has a count of ten or more. This chain connects TRBV7-2 to TRBJ2-3; D is unresolved. Germline-derived CDR1 and CDR2 are SGHTA and FQGNSA. The CDR3 contains 14 residues. Between the trimmed V and J ends, which lost 4 bases and 2 bases, there was a span of 10 bases. CDR3 sequence reads: CASSSTAVTDTQYF. The CDR3 region has the DNA TGTGCCAGCAGCTCTACCGCGGTCACAGATACGCAGTATTTT. Complete variable domain (other parts from reference TRBV7-2 and TRBJ2-3): GAGVSQSPSNKVTEKGKDVELRCDPISGHTALYWYRQSLGQGLEFLIYFQGNSAPDKSGLPSDRFSAERTGGSVSTLTIQRTQQEDSAVYLCASSSTAVTDTQYFGPGTRLTVL.

This clonotype was counted at least ten times. The chain has TRBV14 and TRBJ2-1; 13 nucleotides agree with TRBD2. V was clipped by 4 bases and J by 7 bases; unmatched bases: 13. This CDR3 contains 18 residues. The V gene's germline CDR1 is SGHDN and CDR2 FVKESK. The CDR3 DNA reads TGTGCCAGCAGCCGTTGGACTAGCGGGAGCATGTCCGGAAATGAGCAGTTCTTC. Protein sequence: CASSRWTSGSMSGNEQFF. The variable domain in full, with the rest retrieved from reference TRBV14 and TRBJ2-1, is EAGVTQFPSHSVIEKGQTVTLRCDPISGHDNLYWYRRVMGKEIKFLLHFVKESKQDESGMPNNRFLAERTGGTYSTLKVQPAELEDSGVYFCASSRWTSGSMSGNEQFFGPGTRLTVL.

This clonotype was observed many times. The chain links TRBV3-1 to TRBJ2-7; D ambiguous. The CDR3 is 11 residues long. Germline CDR1 and CDR2: LGHDT and YNNKEL (reference sequence). The V and J ends lost 6 bases and 2 bases respectively, with 5 bases between them. As DNA, the CDR3 is TGTGCCAGCAGTTTAACCTACGAGCAGTACTTC. It codes for CASSLTYEQYF.

The chain carries TRBV9 and TRBJ1-4; D is ambiguous. Germline CDR1 SGDLS, CDR2 YYNGEE. This CDR3 region has 15 residues. Trimming stripped 1 base from V and 8 bases from J, with 15 bases between. CDR3 DNA: TGTGCCAGCAGCGTACGCCCGGGGATAGAAGAAAAACTGTTTTTT. Its translation: CASSVRPGIEEKLFF.

The V gene is TRBV12-3 or TRBV12-4, the J gene TRBJ2-5; 8 bases agree with TRBD2. Trimming removed 6 bases from V and 5 bases from J; junction bases left unmatched: 8. The CDR3 is made up of 14 amino acids. For the CDR3, the DNA is TGTGCCAGCAGGCGTGCGGGGGGCCGGGAGACCCAGTACTTC. It encodes CASRRAGGRETQYF.